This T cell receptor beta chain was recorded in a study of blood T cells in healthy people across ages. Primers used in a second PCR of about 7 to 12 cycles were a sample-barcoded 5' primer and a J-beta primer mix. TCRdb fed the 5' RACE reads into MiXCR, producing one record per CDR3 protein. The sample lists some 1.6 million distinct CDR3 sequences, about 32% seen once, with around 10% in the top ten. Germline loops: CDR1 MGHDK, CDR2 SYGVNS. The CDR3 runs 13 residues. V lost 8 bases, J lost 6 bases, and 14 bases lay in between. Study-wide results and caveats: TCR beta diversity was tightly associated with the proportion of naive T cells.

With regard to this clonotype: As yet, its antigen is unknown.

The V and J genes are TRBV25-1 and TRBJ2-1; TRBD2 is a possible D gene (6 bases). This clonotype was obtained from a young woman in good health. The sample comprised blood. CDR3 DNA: TGTGCCAGCTCTAACGGGGACTTCAATGAGCAGTTCTTC. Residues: CASSNGDFNEQFF.